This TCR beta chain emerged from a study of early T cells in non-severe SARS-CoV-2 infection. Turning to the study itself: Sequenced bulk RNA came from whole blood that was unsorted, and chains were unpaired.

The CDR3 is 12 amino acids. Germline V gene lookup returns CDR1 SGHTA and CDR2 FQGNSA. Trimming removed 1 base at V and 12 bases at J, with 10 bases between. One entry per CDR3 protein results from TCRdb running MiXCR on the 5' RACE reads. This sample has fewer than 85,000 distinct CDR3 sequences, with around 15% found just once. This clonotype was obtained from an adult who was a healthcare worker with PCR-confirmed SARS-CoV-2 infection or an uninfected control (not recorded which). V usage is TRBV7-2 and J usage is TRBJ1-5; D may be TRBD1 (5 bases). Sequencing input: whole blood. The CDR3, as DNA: TGTGCCAGCAGCTTAGGAGGGGTCCTCCAGCATTTT. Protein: CASSLGGVLQHF. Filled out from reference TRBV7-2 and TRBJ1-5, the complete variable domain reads GAGVSQSPSNKVTEKGKDVELRCDPISGHTALYWYRQSLGQGLEFLIYFQGNSAPDKSGLPSDRFSAERTGGSVSTLTIQRTQQEDSAVYLCASSLGGVLQHFGDGTRLSIL.